The 28 T cell receptor beta chains below were found in one sample sequenced in a study of radiotherapy plus CTLA-4 blockade in lung cancer. Profiling relied on immunoSEQ multiplex PCR, and the TCRdb table lists in-frame clones only, not all of them. The sample lists roughly 90,000 clones, around 88% occurring once. The material sequenced was peripheral blood, taken from a patient treated with radiotherapy plus ipilimumab. Receptors were obtained from a human donor with non-small cell lung cancer that progressed on radiotherapy plus ipilimumab.

The J gene is TRBJ1-2, the V gene TRBV7-8, with TRBD1 matching 9 bases. The ends lost 5 bases at V and 6 bases at J; junction bases unmatched: 16. Germline V gene data show CDR1 as SGHVS and CDR2 as FQNEAQ. The CDR3 loop spans 17 amino acids. The CDR3 nucleotides read TGTGCCAGCAGCCGACGACCACAGGGGGCGAAGCCGGATGGCTACACCTTC. This encodes CASSRRPQGAKPDGYTF.

This clone was detected once. This chain joins TRBV6-1 and TRBJ2-1; 10 bases match TRBD2. V was clipped by 4 bases and J by 2 bases; unmatched bases: 5. The CDR3 contains 16 residues. The germline V gene has CDR1 MNHNS and CDR2 SASEGT. CDR3 DNA sequence: TGTGCCAGCAGTGTAGCTAGCGGGAGCCCCTACAATGAGCAGTTCTTC. Its protein is CASSVASGSPYNEQFF.

About this clone itself: One end of the junction is discordant with germline, which a read error may explain. This chain links TRBV9 with TRBJ2-2, with a weak D call TRBD2 (5 bases). Germline CDR1 reads SGDLS; CDR2 reads YYNGEE. This CDR3 region has 14 residues. The CDR3 sequence is CANSGRVNTGELFF. Written as DNA, the CDR3 is TGTGCCAACAGCGGACGGGTGAACACCGGGGAGCTGTTTTTT.

The chain uses TRBV11-3 and TRBJ2-7; no clear D gene. The germline V gene encodes CDR1 SGHNT and CDR2 YENEEA. The CDR3 runs to 13 residues. V was pared by 0 bases and J by 1 base, with 4 bases between. CDR3 protein: CASSLEGSYEQYF. In DNA, the CDR3 is TGTGCCAGCAGCTTAGAGGGTTCCTACGAGCAGTACTTC.

V and J are TRBV29-1 and TRBJ2-7; D not resolved. In germline, CDR1 is SQVTM, CDR2 ANQGSEA. This CDR3 contains 11 residues. Trimming stripped 4 bases from V and 2 bases from J, with 6 bases between. The CDR3 sequence is CSVGWAYEQYF. The CDR3 bases are TGCAGCGTTGGTTGGGCCTACGAGCAGTACTTC.

The V and J genes are TRBV15 and TRBJ2-3, with D perhaps matching TRBD1 or TRBD2 (5 bases each). Germline V lookup: CDR1 LNHNV, CDR2 YYDKDF (reference sequence). The CDR3 sequence is 15 residues long. Trimming removed 2 bases at V and 5 bases at J, with 14 bases between. The CDR3 region is CATSRSPGAVDTQYF. The CDR3, as DNA: TGTGCCACCAGCAGATCCCCCGGGGCGGTAGATACGCAGTATTTT.

The chain joins TRBV4-2 to TRBJ2-7; 8 bases map to TRBD1. V trimming: 1 base; J trimming: 7 bases; junction bases outside the gene matches: 9. CDR1 is LGHNA, CDR2 YNFKEQ, per germline. CDR3 length: 15 amino acids. CDR3 protein: CASSQGRGQAGEQYF. The CDR3 DNA reads as TGTGCCAGCAGCCAAGGGAGGGGACAGGCGGGTGAGCAGTACTTC.

The rearrangement joins TRBV19 to TRBJ1-5; possible D gene TRBD1, 5 bases. Trimming stripped 6 bases from V and 4 bases from J, with 7 bases between. Germline values: CDR1 LNHDA, CDR2 SQIVND (reference sequence). The CDR3 is 12 residues long. CDR3 DNA: TGTGCCAGTAGGGGGGGGAATCAGCCCCAGCATTTT. Amino acids: CASRGGNQPQHF.

The J gene is TRBJ2-2, the V gene TRBV7-6; 9 bases are a match to TRBD2. Germline CDR1 and CDR2: SGHVS and FNYEAQ. Trimming took 10 bases from V and 7 from J; bases not matched to a gene: 10. The length of the CDR3 is 14 residues. In DNA, the CDR3 is TGTGCCACCGAACCGGGACTAGCTCTCGGGGAGCTGTTTTTT. Amino acid sequence: CATEPGLALGELFF.

The chain couples TRBV9 to TRBJ2-7, with a possible D match to TRBD2 (6 bases). V dropped 2 bases and J dropped 6 bases, with 15 bases sitting between them. CDR3 length: 14 residues. The germline CDR1 and CDR2 sequences are SGDLS and YYNGEE. The CDR3, as DNA: TGTGCCAGCAGCGTGCCCCTTGCCGGGGGCGAGCAGTACTTC. Residues: CASSVPLAGGEQYF.

The chain joins TRBV19 to TRBJ2-7, with a tentative D call TRBD2 (6 bases). The CDR3 spans 16 residues. The V gene's germline CDR1 is LNHDA and CDR2 SQIVND (reference sequence). The germline V and J ends were trimmed by 5 bases and 0 bases, with 17 bases remaining between them. CDR3 nucleotides: TGTGCCAGTAGTCCGGGGTCGGGGGACGGCTCCTACGAGCAGTACTTC. This sequence encodes CASSPGSGDGSYEQYF. Based on the CDR3 plus reference TRBV19 and TRBJ2-7, the full variable domain is DGGITQSPKYLFRKEGQNVTLSCEQNLNHDAMYWYRQDPGQGLRLIYYSQIVNDFQKGDIAEGYSVSREKKESFPLTVTSAQKNPTAFYLCASSPGSGDGSYEQYFGPGTRLTVT.

The V and J genes are TRBV6-6 and TRBJ1-3; TRBD1 matches 8 bases. Trimming took 6 bases from V and 4 from J; bases not matched to a gene: 5. Germline CDR1 is MNHNY and CDR2 is SVGAGI (reference sequence). The CDR3 has 14 residues. CDR3 bases: TGTGCCAGCAGACCTACAGGGGGGGGAAACACCATATATTTT. Translated, it gives CASRPTGGGNTIYF.

This chain connects TRBV2 to TRBJ2-1; TRBD2 matches 12 bases. The V gene end was trimmed by 10 bases and the J gene end by 2 bases; junction bases not matched to a gene: 3. Germline V CDR1 and CDR2: SNHLY, FYNNEI. The CDR3 spans 14 residues. CDR3 sequence: CATRTSGTYNEQFF. In DNA form, the CDR3 reads TGTGCCACCCGGACTAGCGGGACCTACAATGAGCAGTTCTTC.

The genes are TRBV5-4 and TRBJ1-1, with 7 bases fitting TRBD1. Germline V lookup: CDR1 SGHNT, CDR2 YYREEE (reference sequence). J was trimmed by 1 base and V by 0 bases; bases with no gene match: 9. CDR3 length equals 17 residues. The CDR3 spells CASSLGTGAGGNTEAFF. Here the CDR3 DNA reads TGTGCCAGCAGCTTGGGAACAGGGGCAGGGGGGAACACTGAAGCTTTCTTT.

The chain has TRBV9 and TRBJ2-7; a weak D match, TRBD2 (5 bases). Trimming took off 0 bases at V and 3 bases at J, with 7 bases between the two ends. Germline lookup yields CDR1 SGDLS and CDR2 YYNGEE. This CDR3 region has 13 residues. The CDR3 sequence: CASSVGGDYEQYF. Written as DNA, the CDR3 is TGTGCCAGCAGCGTAGGGGGAGACTACGAGCAGTACTTC. The variable domain in full, with the rest retrieved from reference TRBV9 and TRBJ2-7, is DSGVTQTPKHLITATGQRVTLRCSPRSGDLSVYWYQQSLDQGLQFLIQYYNGEERAKGNILERFSAQQFPDLHSELNLSSLELGDSALYFCASSVGGDYEQYFGPGTRLTVT.

The chain couples TRBV27 to TRBJ2-7; TRBD2 agrees at 10 bases. The CDR3 loop spans 16 amino acids. Germline loops: CDR1 MNHEY, CDR2 SMNVEV (reference sequence). V was clipped by 3 bases and J by 0 bases; unmatched bases: 5. The CDR3 DNA is TGTGCCAGCAGTTTGGGAGGACTAGCGGACTCCTACGAGCAGTACTTC. Translated, it gives CASSLGGLADSYEQYF.

This clone turned up a few times. The chain couples TRBV5-1 to TRBJ2-7; D is perhaps TRBD2 (7 bases). CDR3 length equals 15 residues. V was clipped by 4 bases and J by 4 bases, with 18 bases between them. In germline, CDR1 is SGHRS, CDR2 YFSETQ. The CDR3 coding sequence is TGCGCCAGCAGCCCTGGGGGGGGCCTGGGATACGAGCAGTACTTC. Its protein is CASSPGGGLGYEQYF. Based on the CDR3 plus reference TRBV5-1 and TRBJ2-7, the full variable domain is KAGVTQTPRYLIKTRGQQVTLSCSPISGHRSVSWYQQTPGQGLQFLFEYFSETQRNKGNFPGRFSGRQFSNSRSEMNVSTLELGDSALYLCASSPGGGLGYEQYFGPGTRLTVT.

This chain uses TRBV18 with TRBJ2-4; D is unresolved. The length of the CDR3 is 17 residues. Germline V CDR1 and CDR2: KGHSH, LQKENI. The V and J ends lost 0 bases and 0 bases respectively, with 12 bases between them. The DNA of the CDR3 is TGTGCCAGCTCACCACCGACGGAGAACCTAGCCAAAAACATTCAGTACTTC. As protein: CASSPPTENLAKNIQYF.

This chain connects TRBV30 to TRBJ1-5; D is uncertain. V was pared by 0 bases and J by 5 bases, with 8 bases between. Germline CDR1 GTSNPN, CDR2 SVGIG (reference sequence). There are 13 residues in the CDR3. CDR3 sequence: CAWSVSGHQPQHF. The CDR3 DNA is TGTGCCTGGAGTGTTTCCGGCCATCAGCCCCAGCATTTT.

The chain is built from TRBV10-2 and TRBJ2-5, with 7 bases matching TRBD1. The V gene's germline CDR1 is WSHSY and CDR2 SAAADI. Trimming removed 4 bases from V and 5 bases from J; junction bases left unmatched: 10. The CDR3 loop spans 15 amino acids. This CDR3 reads CASSVPQGKKETQYF. CDR3 sequence (DNA): TGCGCCAGCAGTGTGCCACAGGGGAAAAAGGAGACCCAGTACTTC.

V is TRBV30 and J is TRBJ2-5, with D maybe TRBD2 (6 bases). From germline, CDR1 is GTSNPN and CDR2 SVGIG (reference sequence). The CDR3 has 13 amino acids. Trimming removed 2 bases at V and 3 bases at J, with 10 bases between. In DNA, the CDR3 is TGTGCCTGGAGTCGGGCGGGAAAAGAGACCCAGTACTTC. Translating it yields CAWSRAGKETQYF.

The V call is TRBV20-1, the J call TRBJ2-5; D is undetermined. Trimming pared 7 bases from V and 4 bases from J, leaving 10 bases between. Germline CDR1 reads DFQATT; CDR2 reads SNEGSKA (reference sequence). The CDR3 consists of 11 residues. The CDR3 sequence: CSGVLGETQYF. The CDR3 DNA follows: TGCAGTGGGGTACTGGGAGAGACCCAGTACTTC.

The rearrangement joins TRBV7-9 to TRBJ2-5; D uncertain. Germline V lookup: CDR1 SEHNR, CDR2 FQNEAQ (reference sequence). This CDR3 contains 13 residues. The V gene lost 1 base and the J gene lost 3 bases, with 6 bases spanning the gap. The CDR3: CASSLGGEETQYF. The CDR3 nucleotides are TGTGCCAGCAGCTTAGGAGGTGAAGAGACCCAGTACTTC.

The CDR3 coding sequence is TGTGCCAGCAGCCCCATGGGGGGCGGAGGCTCAAACACCGGGGAGCTGTTTTTT. Protein product: CASSPMGGGGSNTGELFF. This sequence joins TRBV4-2 and TRBJ2-2, with D tentatively TRBD1 or TRBD2 (6 bases each). CDR3 length equals 18 residues. Germline loops: CDR1 LGHNA, CDR2 YNFKEQ. Trimming took off 4 bases at V and 2 bases at J, with 20 bases between the two ends.

The V gene is TRBV30, the J gene TRBJ1-1; a possible D gene is TRBD1 (6 bases). Looked up from germline, CDR1 is GTSNPN and CDR2 is SVGIG (reference sequence). V was cut by 2 bases and J by 6 bases, with 13 bases left in between. The CDR3 consists of 13 residues. The CDR3 is CAWSPTRGAEAFF. The CDR3 nucleotides read TGTGCCTGGAGTCCCACGAGGGGGGCTGAAGCTTTCTTT.

The chain carries TRBV5-8 and TRBJ2-3; no firm D call. V was trimmed by 4 bases and J by 0 bases, leaving 6 bases between them. CDR1 is SGHTS and CDR2 is YDEGEE in the germline V gene. The CDR3 is 13 residues long. CDR3 coding DNA: TGTGCCAGCAGCCCGGACAGCACAGATACGCAGTATTTT. Amino acids: CASSPDSTDTQYF.

Comment on this clone: The conserved closing phenylalanine or tryptophan is absent in this CDR3, likely reflecting a read error. The rearrangement uses TRBV4-1 and TRBJ1-1; no clear D gene. Germline lookup yields CDR1 MGHRA and CDR2 YSYEKL. V was shortened by 1 base and J by 0 bases, with 9 bases between the two germline ends. The CDR3 extends over 15 amino acids. In DNA form, the CDR3 reads TGCGCCAGCAGCCAAGTCGGAGTCATGAACACTGAAGCTTTCCTT. Translation: CASSQVGVMNTEAFL.

V is TRBV6-5 and J is TRBJ2-7; 9 bases are a match to TRBD1. Germline V CDR1 and CDR2: MNHEY, SVGAGI. The V segment lost 5 bases and the J segment 2 bases; nucleotides outside the gene matches: 4. This CDR3 has 14 amino acids. CDR3 sequence (DNA): TGTGCCAGCAGTCCTGACAGGGGGACCTACGAGCAGTACTTC. Protein sequence: CASSPDRGTYEQYF.